This entry is about one T cell receptor beta chain. What it binds is not known. The CDR3 consists of 16 residues. CDR1 and CDR2 (germline): SGHRS, YFSETQ. V gave up 4 bases and J gave up 1 base; unmatched junction bases: 8. This record belongs to a study of T cells in Graves' hyperthyroidism and ophthalmopathy. RNA transcripts were the template for amplifying TCR beta CDR3 regions. When the TCR CDR3 underwent first-round RT-PCR, the HTBI primer set was used. TCRdb used MiXCR to reprocess the multiplex PCR reads, holding one entry per CDR3 protein. Of some 600,000 distinct CDR3 sequences listed, under 60% were seen once; the top ten hold about 7.8%. Study-level findings and limits: By a 13 V-J model, ophthalmopathy was set apart from stable hyperthyroidism.

The sample taken for sequencing was peripheral blood or thyroid tissue (not recorded which). The V call is TRBV5-1, the J call TRBJ1-5, with 7 bases lining up with TRBD1. This TCR was recovered from a woman aged 18-29 years with Graves' hyperthyroidism. The CDR3 DNA follows: TGCGCCAGCAGCCAAGAGGCCAGGGGGAGCAATCAGCCCCAGCATTTT. This translates into CASSQEARGSNQPQHF.